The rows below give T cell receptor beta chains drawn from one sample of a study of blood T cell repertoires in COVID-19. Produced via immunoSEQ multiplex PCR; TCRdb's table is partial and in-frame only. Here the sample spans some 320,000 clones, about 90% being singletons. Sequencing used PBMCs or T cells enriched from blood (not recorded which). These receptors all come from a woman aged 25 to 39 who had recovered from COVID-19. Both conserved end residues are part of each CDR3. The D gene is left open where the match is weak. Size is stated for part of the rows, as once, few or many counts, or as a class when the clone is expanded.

TGTGCCAGCAGTCTCAAGTGGGCGGGGGGGCTCCTCCTGTTCTTC,CASSLKWAGGLLLFF,.,TRBD2,TRBJ2-1,TRBV27
TGTGCCAGCAGCTTGGGTTGGAGGGGCAATCAGCCCCAGCATTTT,CASSLGWRGNQPQHF,.,.,TRBJ1-5,TRBV5-6
TGTGCCTGGAGTACAGGGAGTAGCACAGATACGCAGTATTTT,CAWSTGSSTDTQYF,.,.,TRBJ2-3,TRBV30
TGTGCCAGCAGTTCGCTCCGAACAGGGGGTGAAAAACTGTTTTTT,CASSSLRTGGEKLFF,.,TRBD1,TRBJ1-4,TRBV5-6
TGCGCCAGCAGCTTGTATCAAGGGACTAGCGGGCGATCCTACAATGAGCAGTTCTTC,CASSLYQGTSGRSYNEQFF,.,TRBD2,TRBJ2-1,TRBV5-1
TGTGCCAGCAGTCCAAGTTACGGGAAACCCAATCAGCCCCAGCATTTT,CASSPSYGKPNQPQHF,.,.,TRBJ1-5,TRBV28
TGCGCCAGCAGCTTGTTGGCTAGCGGGGGGGGTAGCAATGAGCAGTTCTTC,CASSLLASGGGSNEQFF,.,TRBD2,TRBJ2-1,TRBV5-1
TGCGCCAGCAGCTCGGGACAGGGGGCGCGTGGGACAGATACGCAGTATTTT,CASSSGQGARGTDTQYF,.,TRBD1,TRBJ2-3,TRBV5-1
TGTGCCAGCAGTAACTTCAAAAATGAGCAGTTCTTC,CASSNFKNEQFF,.,.,TRBJ2-1,TRBV6-5
TGTGCCAGCAGCGGAACAGTAGACACTGAAGCTTTCTTT,CASSGTVDTEAFF,once,.,TRBJ1-1,TRBV2
TGTGCCAGCAGTGAAGGGTGGCGGGGGGGCGGAGACATTCAGTACTTC,CASSEGWRGGGDIQYF,.,TRBD2,TRBJ2-4,TRBV25-1
TGTGCCAGCAGCCCCCAACCCAGAGGGGGGGCTCAGGAGCAGTTCTTC,CASSPQPRGGAQEQFF,.,.,TRBJ2-1,TRBV7-3
TGTGCCAGCAGCTCAATTTACAGGGACGAGAATTCACCCCTCCACTTT,CASSSIYRDENSPLHF,.,.,TRBJ1-6,TRBV5-4
TGTGCCAGCAGTTTCTGGGGAGGGTGGAGAGGCAATCAGCCCCAGCATTTT,CASSFWGGWRGNQPQHF,.,.,TRBJ1-5,TRBV28
TGCAGCGTTGAACCCCATGAGAATGGCTACACCTTC,CSVEPHENGYTF,.,.,TRBJ1-2,TRBV29-1
TGTGCCAGCAGCTCCTCCGGGACAGGGGGCGCTTTCTTT,CASSSSGTGGAFF,.,TRBD1,TRBJ1-1,TRBV7-3
TGTGCCAGCAGCGTAGGGACAGGACATTCCTACGAGCAGTACTTC,CASSVGTGHSYEQYF,.,TRBD1,TRBJ2-7,TRBV9
TGTGCCAGCAGCTTAGCATTTCAGGGCCTCTATGGCTACACCTTC,CASSLAFQGLYGYTF,.,.,TRBJ1-2,TRBV7-2
TGTGCCAGCAGCAAATTCGGACAGGGAGGCGAGACCCAGTACTTC,CASSKFGQGGETQYF,.,TRBD1,TRBJ2-5,TRBV7-2
TGTGCCAGCAGCCGAAGGACAGGGGACACCGGGGAGCTGTTTTTT,CASSRRTGDTGELFF,.,TRBD1,TRBJ2-2,TRBV5-5
TGCAGCGTTCGCTCGAGGACAGGGCAAAAGGAGCAGTACTTC,CSVRSRTGQKEQYF,.,TRBD1,TRBJ2-7,TRBV29-1
TGCAGCGACTCGAGGGGACAGGGGGTTGCCACCTTC,CSDSRGQGVATF,.,TRBD1,TRBJ1-2,TRBV29-1
TGTGCCAGCAGTCTGGGGAGGAACTATGGCTACACCTTC,CASSLGRNYGYTF,once,.,TRBJ1-2,TRBV28
TGTGCCAGCAGCGACCCCCGGGACAGAGGCCCAGATACGCAGTATTTT,CASSDPRDRGPDTQYF,.,TRBD1,TRBJ2-3,TRBV5-4
TGTGCCAGCAGCGACAGTCTATATACGCAGTATTTT,CASSDSLYTQYF,.,.,TRBJ2-3,TRBV14
TGTGCCACCTCACCTACAGCGGGGTATAATTCACCCCTCCACTTT,CATSPTAGYNSPLHF,.,.,TRBJ1-6,TRBV19
TGTGCCAGCAGTTCCGGACAGGGTGATCAGCCCCAGCATTTT,CASSSGQGDQPQHF,once,TRBD1,TRBJ1-5,TRBV28
TGTGCTAGTGGCTGGGACACGGGCATTCAGTACTTC,CASGWDTGIQYF,.,.,TRBJ2-4,TRBV12-5
TGTGCCAGCAGCGGCGGTTATCAGCAGGGGGCCTACGAGCAGTACTTC,CASSGGYQQGAYEQYF,.,TRBD1,TRBJ2-7,TRBV3-1/TRBV3-2
TGTGCCAGCAGTGAAGTCCCCGGGACAGGTTTGGCTTTCTTT,CASSEVPGTGLAFF,.,TRBD1,TRBJ1-1,TRBV6-1
TGTGCCAGCAGCTTGGGAGGGGGACATTACAATGAGCAGTTCTTC,CASSLGGGHYNEQFF,.,.,TRBJ2-1,TRBV5-5
TGTGCCAGCAGCTTAGGGGCTAGCGGGGCCGGCTACGAGCAGTACTTC,CASSLGASGAGYEQYF,.,TRBD2,TRBJ2-7,TRBV7-3
TGTGCCAGCAGTTACTCCGAGACAGGGCCCGATACGCAGTATTTT,CASSYSETGPDTQYF,.,TRBD1,TRBJ2-3,TRBV6-6
TGTGCCAGCACACTACTGCGGGGGAAGGGCACTGAAGCTTTCTTT,CASTLLRGKGTEAFF,.,.,TRBJ1-1,TRBV7-9
TGTGCCAGCAGCTTCGGACAGACCTACGAGCAGTACTTC,CASSFGQTYEQYF,.,.,TRBJ2-7,TRBV7-2
TGTGCCAGCTCACCAGCGGGGGGCCTCGGAAACACCATATATTTT,CASSPAGGLGNTIYF,.,.,TRBJ1-3,TRBV18
TGTGCCAGCAGCCTCACCAGTAATTCACCCCTCCACTTT,CASSLTSNSPLHF,.,.,TRBJ1-6,TRBV7-9
TGTGCCAGCAGCCTGGGCCCAGGTCGTGATTTCTATAATTCACCCCTCCACTTT,CASSLGPGRDFYNSPLHF,.,.,TRBJ1-6,TRBV21-1
TGTGCCAGCAGTCTGGGACAGGGGTCCAACAATGAGCAGTTCTTC,CASSLGQGSNNEQFF,.,TRBD1,TRBJ2-1,TRBV9
TGTGCCAGATCCCCCTGTGTGGCACGCATCAATCAGCCCCAGCATTTT,CARSPCVARINQPQHF,.,.,TRBJ1-5,TRBV5-3
TGCGCCAGCAGCTTACAATCTGGAAACACCATATATTTT,CASSLQSGNTIYF,.,.,TRBJ1-3,TRBV5-1
TGTGCCAGCATCAACGGCGGGGCAAGGCAGCCCCAGCATTTT,CASINGGARQPQHF,.,.,TRBJ1-5,TRBV28
TGCGCCAGCAGCGGTGACAGGGAGATGAACAATGAGCAGTTCTTC,CASSGDREMNNEQFF,.,TRBD1,TRBJ2-1,TRBV5-1
TGTGCCAGCAGCTTAAGACAGGGGGTTTGGGAGCAGTACTTC,CASSLRQGVWEQYF,.,TRBD1,TRBJ2-7,TRBV7-8
TGTGCCAGCAGCCTGGGACAGGGGGCGCACACTGAAGCTTTCTTT,CASSLGQGAHTEAFF,.,TRBD1,TRBJ1-1,TRBV7-9